Listed here are 13 T cell receptor beta chains from one sample, sequenced in a study of PD-L1 blockade in urothelial cancer (dated 2017 in TCRdb). This specimen's time point label, per the study, means: peripheral blood 6 weeks after treatment start. Libraries came from the immunoSEQ multiplex PCR assay. TCRdb carries this immuneACCESS record with in-frame sequences only. Its versions omit some clonotypes, under half of them owing to an unresolved V gene in the studies checked, with the rest unexplained. In all, the sample holds around 120,000 clones, and around nine tenths of those were seen once. The ten most abundant clones make up around 1.7% of the sample. Sequenced material: PBMCs, taken around atezolizumab (anti-PD-L1) treatment. The origin of the receptors is a man in his 60s with urothelial cancer.

There are a few counts of this clone. The CDR3 region has the DNA TGTGCCGCCGGACAGGGGGGGGTCTACGAGCAGTACTTC. Translating it yields CAAGQGGVYEQYF. This sequence joins TRBV10-3 and TRBJ2-7; 10 bases line up with TRBD1. Trimming took 11 bases from V and 3 from J; bases not matched to a gene: 7. This CDR3 has 13 residues. From germline, CDR1 is ENHRY and CDR2 SYGVKD.

This clone was recorded a few times. The J gene is TRBJ2-7, the V gene TRBV28; 10 bases agree with TRBD1. Germline CDR1 is MDHEN and CDR2 is SYDVKM. J lost 3 bases, V lost 4 bases, and 9 bases had no gene match. This CDR3 is 16 amino acids long. For the CDR3, the DNA is TGTGCCAGCAGTTCTCCCGGGACAGGGGCGATCTACGAGCAGTACTTC. This codes for CASSSPGTGAIYEQYF.

This clone was seen only a few times. The chain couples TRBV5-6 to TRBJ1-2; the match to TRBD1 covers 7 bases. This CDR3 has 15 residues. CDR1 SGHDT and CDR2 YYEEEE come from the germline V gene. V lost 4 bases and J lost 4; bases outside the gene matches: 10. The CDR3 region is CASSLQGPTVYGYTF. For the CDR3, the DNA is TGTGCCAGCAGCCTACAGGGGCCGACTGTCTATGGCTACACCTTC.

This clone showed up just a few times. The chain couples TRBV6-6 to TRBJ2-3; possible D gene TRBD2, 5 bases. The germline V gene encodes CDR1 MNHNY and CDR2 SVGAGI (reference sequence). The length of the CDR3 is 14 residues. Trimming removed 2 bases from V and 0 bases from J, with 6 bases in between. DNA of the CDR3: TGTGCCAGCAGTTACGGCGGGAGCACAGATACGCAGTATTTT. Its translation is CASSYGGSTDTQYF.

This clone was counted a few times. This chain joins TRBV6-1 and TRBJ1-5; D gene unclear. The CDR3 has 13 residues. The ends were cut back, 6 bases at V and 0 bases at J, with 6 bases in the middle. Germline V gene data show CDR1 as MNHNS and CDR2 as SASEGT. The CDR3 sequence: CASRASSNQPQHF. CDR3 DNA: TGTGCCAGCAGGGCCAGTAGCAATCAGCCCCAGCATTTT.

This chain links TRBV29-1 with TRBJ2-3; TRBD2 matches at 11 bases. The length of the CDR3 is 13 residues. Germline V gene sequence: CDR1 SQVTM, CDR2 ANQGSEA. The V segment lost 8 bases and the J segment 5 bases; nucleotides outside the gene matches: 6. The CDR3 loop reads CSSEGLAGDTQYF. The CDR3 DNA reads TGCAGCTCCGAAGGACTAGCGGGAGATACGCAGTATTTT.

The sample holds a few counts of this clone. This sample also contains other DNA sequences that code for the same CDR3. The rearrangement links TRBV11-2 to TRBJ2-7; 7 bases line up with TRBD1. The germline CDR1 and CDR2 sequences are SGHAT and FQNNGV. This CDR3 spans 13 amino acids. V gave up 5 bases and J gave up 2 bases; unmatched junction bases: 3. CDR3 region: CASSIGTAYEQYF. In nucleotides, the CDR3 is TGTGCCAGCAGCATTGGGACAGCCTACGAGCAGTACTTC. The variable domain in full, completed from reference TRBV11-2 and TRBJ2-7, reads EAGVAQSPRYKIIEKRQSVAFWCNPISGHATLYWYQQILGQGPKLLIQFQNNGVVDDSQLPKDRFSAERLKGVDSTLKIQPAKLEDSAVYLCASSIGTAYEQYFGPGTRLTVT.

This clone was recorded only once. This sequence joins TRBV2 and TRBJ2-1, with D maybe TRBD2 (8 bases). Germline V gives CDR1 SNHLY, CDR2 FYNNEI. The V gene lost 11 bases and the J gene lost 8 bases, with 22 bases spanning the gap. The CDR3 contains 14 residues. The CDR3 reads CASGGGPAGDEQFF. The DNA of the CDR3 is TGTGCCTCGGGAGGGGGCCCCGCCGGGGATGAGCAGTTCTTC.

Only a few counts were recorded for this clone. The CDR3 sequence is CASSDSRDSFGNQPQHF. CDR3 bases: TGTGCCAGCAGCGACTCTAGGGACAGCTTCGGCAATCAGCCCCAGCATTTT. The J gene is TRBJ1-5, the V gene TRBV5-6; 7 nucleotides align to TRBD1. This CDR3 comprises 17 residues. Trimming took 4 bases from V and 2 from J; bases not matched to a gene: 12. The germline CDR1 and CDR2 sequences are SGHDT and YYEEEE.

The chain joins TRBV28 to TRBJ2-1, with unresolved D. Germline V gene lookup returns CDR1 MDHEN and CDR2 SYDVKM. This CDR3 region has 15 residues. V was clipped by 3 bases and J by 4 bases, with 13 bases between them. This CDR3 reads CASSFPQKPYNEQFF. CDR3 coding DNA: TGTGCCAGCAGTTTCCCCCAGAAACCGTACAATGAGCAGTTCTTC.

V and J are TRBV7-3 and TRBJ2-7; tentative D call: TRBD2 (6 bases). The germline V and J ends were trimmed by 1 base and 0 bases, with 13 bases remaining between them. Germline CDR1 reads SGHTA; CDR2 reads FQGTGA. This CDR3 contains 16 residues. The CDR3 DNA sequence: TGTGCCAGCAGCTTAAGTCAACGGGGGTCCTCCTACGAGCAGTACTTC. It encodes CASSLSQRGSSYEQYF. Combining the CDR3 with reference TRBV7-3 and TRBJ2-7 gives the whole variable domain GAGVSQTPSNKVTEKGKYVELRCDPISGHTALYWYRQSLGQGPEFLIYFQGTGAADDSGLPNDRFFAVRPEGSVSTLKIQRTERGDSAVYLCASSLSQRGSSYEQYFGPGTRLTVT.

The V gene is TRBV2, the J gene TRBJ1-5; unclear D gene. The CDR3 contains 14 residues. Germline loops: CDR1 SNHLY, CDR2 FYNNEI. Trimming pared 6 bases from V and 7 bases from J, leaving 16 bases between. CDR3 protein: CASSGWETGQPQHF. The CDR3 coding sequence is TGTGCCAGCAGCGGCTGGGAGACCGGACAGCCCCAGCATTTT.

On this clone itself: Different DNA sequences within this sample yield the same CDR3. The gene calls are TRBV6-1 and TRBJ1-5, with a tentative D call TRBD1 (6 bases). Trimming removed 1 base at V and 7 bases at J, with 11 bases between. The CDR3 loop spans 14 amino acids. Germline V gene data show CDR1 as MNHNS and CDR2 as SASEGT. The DNA of the CDR3 is TGTGCCAGCAGTGAAGGGGGGGGCGGGCAGCCCCAGCATTTT. Its protein product is CASSEGGGGQPQHF.